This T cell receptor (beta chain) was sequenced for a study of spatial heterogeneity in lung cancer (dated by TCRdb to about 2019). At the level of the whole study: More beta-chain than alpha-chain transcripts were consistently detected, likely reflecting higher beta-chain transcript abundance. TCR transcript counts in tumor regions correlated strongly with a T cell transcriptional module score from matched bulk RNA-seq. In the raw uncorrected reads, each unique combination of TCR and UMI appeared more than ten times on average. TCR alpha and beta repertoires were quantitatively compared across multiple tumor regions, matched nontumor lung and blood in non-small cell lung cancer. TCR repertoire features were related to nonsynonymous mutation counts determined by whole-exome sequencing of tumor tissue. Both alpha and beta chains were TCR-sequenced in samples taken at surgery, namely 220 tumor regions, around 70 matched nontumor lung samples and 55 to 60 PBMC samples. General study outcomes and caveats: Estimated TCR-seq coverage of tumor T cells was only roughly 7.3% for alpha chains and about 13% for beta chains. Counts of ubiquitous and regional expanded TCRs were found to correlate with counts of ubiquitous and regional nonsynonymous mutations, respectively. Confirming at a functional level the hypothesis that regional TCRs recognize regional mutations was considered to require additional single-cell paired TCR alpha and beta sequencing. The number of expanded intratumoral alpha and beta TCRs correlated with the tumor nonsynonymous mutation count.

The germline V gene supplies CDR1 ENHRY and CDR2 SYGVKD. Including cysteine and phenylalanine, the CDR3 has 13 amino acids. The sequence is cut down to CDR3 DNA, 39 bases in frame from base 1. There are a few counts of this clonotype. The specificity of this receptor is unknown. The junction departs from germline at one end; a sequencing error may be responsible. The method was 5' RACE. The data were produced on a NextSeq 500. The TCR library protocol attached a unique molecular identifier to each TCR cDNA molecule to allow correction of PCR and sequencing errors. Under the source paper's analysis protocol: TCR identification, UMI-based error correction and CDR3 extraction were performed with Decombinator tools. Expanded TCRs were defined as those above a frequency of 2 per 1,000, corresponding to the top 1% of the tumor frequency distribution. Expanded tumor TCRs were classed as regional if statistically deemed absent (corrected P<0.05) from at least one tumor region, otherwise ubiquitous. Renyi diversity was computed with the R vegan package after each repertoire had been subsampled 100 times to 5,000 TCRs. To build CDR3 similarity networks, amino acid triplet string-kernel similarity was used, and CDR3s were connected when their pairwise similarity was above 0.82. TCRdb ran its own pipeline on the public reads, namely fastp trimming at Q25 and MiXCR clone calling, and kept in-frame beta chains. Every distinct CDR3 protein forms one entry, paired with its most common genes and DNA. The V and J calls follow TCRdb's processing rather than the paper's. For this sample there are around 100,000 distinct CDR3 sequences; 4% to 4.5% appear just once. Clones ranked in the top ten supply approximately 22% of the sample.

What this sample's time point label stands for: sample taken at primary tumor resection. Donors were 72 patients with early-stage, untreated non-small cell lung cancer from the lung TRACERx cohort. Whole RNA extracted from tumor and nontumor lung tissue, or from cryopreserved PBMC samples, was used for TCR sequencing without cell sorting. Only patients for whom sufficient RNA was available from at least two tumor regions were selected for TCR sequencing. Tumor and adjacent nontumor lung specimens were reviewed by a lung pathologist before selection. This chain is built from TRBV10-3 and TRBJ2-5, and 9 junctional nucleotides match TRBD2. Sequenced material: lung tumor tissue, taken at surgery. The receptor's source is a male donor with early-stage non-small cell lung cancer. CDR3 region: CALSSGGQETQYF. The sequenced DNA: TGTGCCCTCAGTAGCGGGGGTCAAGAGACCCAGTACTTC.